This record concerns one TCR beta chain sequence. As yet, its antigen is unknown. The data originate from a study of vaccination and CD4 T cells after COVID-19. Overall study: Post-COVID samples had a sampling time that fell a median 101 days after diagnosis (range 35 to 161). Study-wide results and caveats: Reactive clone data from convalescent patients indicated a median of 86.3% appearing only post-vaccination.

Treatment defined: roughly 11-day PBMC culture with coronavirus spike peptide pools or control peptides (ViraFEST assay). According to the study, CD4+ T cells from the unexposed donor were gathered ahead of the COVID-19 pandemic (2011-2018). More than 1.5 million PBMCs per well were cultured with approximately 9.8 IU/ml IL-2 and roughly 10 ug/ml peptide pools. The authors swapped half the medium for fresh IL-2 medium on days 3 and 7. The Oncomine TCR Beta short-read assay was applied to DNA of cultured CD4+ T cells. TCRdb re-derived calls from the PCR reads in MiXCR, one entry per CDR3 protein. Altogether about 7,300 distinct CDR3 sequences are present, under 40% being singletons, with the ten largest covering 25% to 30%. The CDR3 consists of 14 residues. Germline CDR1 reads KGHDR; CDR2 reads SFDVKD. Trimming stripped 7 bases from V and 5 bases from J, with 17 bases between.

Input material: CD4+ T cells from blood, cultured in vitro. The J gene is TRBJ2-7, the V gene TRBV24-1; D uncertain. This TCR was recovered from a human donor in good health. The CDR3 is CATRTRRLGHEQYF. CDR3 nucleotide sequence: TGTGCCACCAGGACCAGGCGGCTCGGGCACGAGCAGTACTTC.